This T cell receptor (beta chain) was documented in a study of radiation and T cells in renal cell carcinoma. Points from the study as a whole: Pretreatment tumor biopsies were lacking, so baseline clonotypes are unknown. From baseline, blood top tumor clonotypes peaked at 2 weeks post-radiation.

As for time point: baseline pretreatment blood. Treatment reported: 15 Gy SBRT to primary tumor, nephrectomy 4 weeks later. Serial blood draws occurred at baseline and 2 and 4 weeks post-SBRT. Clear cell pathology was present in this patient's renal cell carcinoma. The protocol was immunoSEQ multiplex PCR, while the TCRdb copy is restricted to in-frame clones and leaves out a portion. This table holds more than 140,000 clones, 83% found once. On this clone: The antigen is undetermined.

The CDR3 extends over 16 amino acids. Trimming removed 1 base at V and 0 bases at J, with 13 bases between. Per the germline V gene, CDR1 is SGDLS and CDR2 is YYNGEE. This receptor was identified in a woman in her forties or fifties with renal cell carcinoma. The V call is TRBV9, the J call TRBJ1-1; D gene uncertain. The material was blood, obtained from a patient whose treatment included radiotherapy and nephrectomy. The CDR3 coding sequence is TGTGCCAGCAGCGTAAGGACTGAGGATATGAACACTGAAGCTTTCTTT. Protein sequence: CASSVRTEDMNTEAFF. Full variable domain (outside the CDR3, taken from reference TRBV9 and TRBJ1-1): DSGVTQTPKHLITATGQRVTLRCSPRSGDLSVYWYQQSLDQGLQFLIQYYNGEERAKGNILERFSAQQFPDLHSELNLSSLELGDSALYFCASSVRTEDMNTEAFFGQGTRLTVV.